A single sample is the source of the 31 T cell receptor beta chains below, sequenced in a study of blood T cells in healthy people across ages. Combining a sample-barcoded 5' primer with a J-beta primer mix, a second PCR ran for about 7 to 11 cycles. TCRdb used MiXCR to reprocess the 5' RACE reads, holding one entry per CDR3 protein. The sample records 730,000 or so distinct CDR3 sequences, roughly two fifths being singletons. Source material: blood. These receptors all stem from a woman aged 60-75 years in good health.

Notes on this clonotype: A junction end diverges from the germline sequence, so it may reflect a read error. This sequence joins TRBV7-2 and TRBJ1-4; a weak D match, TRBD1 (5 bases). Per germline, CDR1 SGHTA and CDR2 FQGNSA. The CDR3 consists of 18 residues. The CDR3 protein is CASSRRDGPSYTNEQLFF. The CDR3, as DNA: TGTGCCAGCAGCCGCCGGGACGGCCCGTCCTACACAAATGAACAACTGTTTTTT. The full variable domain, its missing parts supplied by reference TRBV7-2 and TRBJ1-4, is GAGVSQSPSNKVTEKGKDVELRCDPISGHTALYWYRQSLGQGLEFLIYFQGNSAPDKSGLPSDRFSAERTGGSVSTLTIQRTQQEDSAVYLCASSRRDGPSYTNEQLFFGSGTQLSVL.

The CDR3 nucleotides are TGTGCCAGCAGCTCTGGGACAGGGGAATTGAATCAGCCCCAGCATTTT. Its protein is CASSSGTGELNQPQHF. The chain is built from TRBV7-9 and TRBJ1-5; 10 bases fit TRBD1. This CDR3 contains 16 residues. V lost 4 bases and J lost 4; bases outside the gene matches: 7. Germline CDR1 SEHNR, CDR2 FQNEAQ (reference sequence). Full variable domain (rest looked up from reference TRBV7-9 and TRBJ1-5): DTGVSQNPRHKITKRGQNVTFRCDPISEHNRLYWYRQTLGQGPEFLTYFQNEAQLEKSRLLSDRFSAERPKGSFSTLEIQRTEQGDSAMYLCASSSGTGELNQPQHFGDGTRLSIL.

Concerning this clonotype itself: A much bigger clone sits one base away, suggesting this may be a read error. The chain has TRBV7-9 and TRBJ1-2, with TRBD1 matching over 9 bases. This CDR3 comprises 16 residues. Per germline, CDR1 SEHNR and CDR2 FQNEAQ (reference sequence). The CDR3 DNA sequence: TGTGCCAGCAGCCCATACGGGACAGGGTATAACCATGGCTACACCTTC. The encoded protein is CASSPYGTGYNHGYTF.

This clonotype was seen only a few times. The V and J genes are TRBV7-9 and TRBJ2-1; D perhaps matches TRBD2 (5 bases). Looked up from germline, CDR1 is SEHNR and CDR2 is FQNEAQ (reference sequence). The CDR3 has 17 amino acids. Between the trimmed V and J ends, which lost 5 bases and 1 base, there was a span of 18 bases. The CDR3 is CASSPEVARPSYNEQFF. CDR3 DNA sequence: TGTGCCAGCAGCCCCGAGGTAGCGCGCCCTTCCTACAATGAGCAGTTCTTC.

CDR3 DNA sequence: TGTGCCAGCAGTGAGGTTCTAGCGGGAGTAGGCGAGCAGTACTTC. Encoded protein: CASSEVLAGVGEQYF. The chain recombines TRBV6-4 with TRBJ2-7; 10 bases map to TRBD2. V shed 3 bases and J 6 bases; nucleotides not matched to a gene: 8. This CDR3 is 15 amino acids long. Germline V gene data show CDR1 as MRHNA and CDR2 as SNTAGT.

This clonotype turned up a few times. The V and J genes are TRBV11-3 and TRBJ2-2; D assignment may be TRBD1 or TRBD2 (6 bases each). The CDR3 covers 14 residues. Germline values: CDR1 SGHNT, CDR2 YENEEA. The V end lost 4 bases, the J end lost 5 bases, and 11 bases lay between the germline ends. This chain's CDR3 is CASSYRGTTGELFF. The CDR3 coding sequence is TGTGCCAGCAGCTATAGGGGGACTACCGGGGAGCTGTTTTTT. Filled out from reference TRBV11-3 and TRBJ2-2, the complete variable domain reads EAGVVQSPRYKIIEKKQPVAFWCNPISGHNTLYWYLQNLGQGPELLIRYENEEAVDDSQLPKDRFSAERLKGVDSTLKIQPAELGDSAVYLCASSYRGTTGELFFGEGSRLTVL.

This clonotype was counted ten times or more. This rearrangement joins TRBV7-3 to TRBJ2-1, with D possibly matching TRBD1 (6 bases). This CDR3 spans 14 amino acids. Between the trimmed V and J ends, which lost 4 bases and 1 base, there was a span of 8 bases. CDR1 SGHTA and CDR2 FQGTGA come from the germline V gene. For the CDR3, the DNA is TGTGCCAGCAGCTCGAGGGGGTCCTACAATGAGCAGTTCTTC. Translation: CASSSRGSYNEQFF.

This clonotype was recorded a few times. The CDR3 region is CASSVVTGATGNEQFF. CDR3 nucleotides: TGTGCCAGCAGCGTAGTTACGGGAGCCACGGGGAATGAGCAGTTCTTC. The rearrangement uses TRBV9 and TRBJ2-1; tentative D call: TRBD2 (6 bases). V lost 0 bases and J lost 7, with 17 bases in between. This CDR3 is 16 amino acids long. CDR1 is SGDLS and CDR2 is YYNGEE in the germline V gene.

This clonotype was seen at least ten times. V usage is TRBV7-2 and J usage is TRBJ2-1; 8 bases map to TRBD2. The CDR3 length is 14 residues. Germline assignment: CDR1 SGHTA and CDR2 FQGNSA. V was pared by 0 bases and J by 6 bases, with 1 base of the junction left unmatched. CDR3 nucleotide sequence: TGTGCCAGCAGCTTAGCCGGGAGGGGCAATGAGCAGTTCTTC. Its protein product is CASSLAGRGNEQFF.

This clonotype was seen ten or more times. The rearrangement joins TRBV10-3 to TRBJ2-6; 12 bases align to TRBD2. Germline trimming cut 5 bases from V and 4 bases from J; bases unmatched to any gene: 3. The CDR3 extends over 16 amino acids. The germline gives CDR1 ENHRY, CDR2 SYGVKD. The CDR3 sequence: CAISRLAGVGANVLTF. CDR3 nucleotide sequence: TGTGCCATCAGTCGACTAGCGGGGGTCGGGGCCAACGTCCTGACTTTC.

The CDR3 loop is CAHSAWDLRNQPQHF. Here the CDR3 DNA reads TGTGCTCACTCCGCCTGGGACTTGCGCAATCAGCCCCAGCATTTT. The V and J genes are TRBV28 and TRBJ1-5; perhaps TRBD1 as D (5 bases). There are 15 residues in the CDR3. CDR1 is MDHEN, CDR2 SYDVKM, per germline.

V is TRBV9 and J is TRBJ1-1; D is unresolved. V lost 0 bases and J lost 5, with 14 bases in between. The CDR3 covers 15 residues. Germline V gene data show CDR1 as SGDLS and CDR2 as YYNGEE. The DNA for the CDR3 is TGTGCCAGCAGCGTAGCAAATATAGGGAAGACTGAAGCTTTCTTT. Its translation: CASSVANIGKTEAFF.

The rearrangement joins TRBV15 to TRBJ1-3; the match to TRBD1 covers 9 bases. The V and J ends lost 0 bases and 8 bases, in that order; junction bases with no gene match: 8. Germline V gene lookup returns CDR1 LNHNV and CDR2 YYDKDF (reference sequence). There are 16 residues in the CDR3. This CDR3 is CATSREQGARSDTIYF. In DNA form, the CDR3 reads TGTGCCACCAGCAGAGAACAGGGGGCGAGGTCGGACACCATATATTTT.

This clonotype has just a few counts. The chain joins TRBV10-2 to TRBJ2-1; 14 bases line up with TRBD2. The germline CDR1 and CDR2 sequences are WSHSY and SAAADI. The J segment lost 7 bases and the V segment lost 6 bases, leaving 2 bases of the junction unmatched. CDR3 length: 14 residues. The CDR3 nucleotides read TGCGCCAGCAGAAGGACTAGCGGGGGGAATGAGCAGTTCTTC. Translating gives CASRRTSGGNEQFF.

The chain uses TRBV6-2 or TRBV6-3 and TRBJ1-2; D unresolved. The CDR3 has 15 residues. Trimming stripped 5 bases from V and 2 bases from J, with 15 bases between. The germline V gene has CDR1 MNHEY and CDR2 SVGEGT. CDR3 loop: CASSPLRTVNYGYTF. The CDR3 DNA is TGTGCCAGCAGTCCCCTGAGGACGGTCAACTATGGCTACACCTTC.

This clonotype was recorded a few times. The V call is TRBV7-9, the J call TRBJ2-5; 9 bases are a match to TRBD2. The CDR3 contains 14 residues. V lost 5 bases to trimming and J lost 5 bases; unmatched junction nucleotides: 6. The germline V gene has CDR1 SEHNR and CDR2 FQNEAQ (reference sequence). In nucleotides, the CDR3 is TGTGCCAGCAGCCCTCTAGCGGGAACTGAGACCCAGTACTTC. Amino acids: CASSPLAGTETQYF.

This clonotype appeared a single time. The V and J genes are TRBV20-1 and TRBJ2-1; TRBD1 might be the D (5 bases). Trimming pared 6 bases from V and 6 bases from J, leaving 15 bases between. The CDR3 extends over 13 amino acids. Germline V gene lookup returns CDR1 DFQATT and CDR2 SNEGSKA (reference sequence). The CDR3 DNA reads as TGCAGTGCCACCTTTGACAGTTTCAATGAGCAGTTCTTC. Its translation is CSATFDSFNEQFF.

This clonotype was counted at least ten times. The rearrangement uses TRBV5-5 and TRBJ2-1; TRBD2 agrees at 13 bases. The CDR3 length is 14 residues. Per germline, CDR1 SGHKS and CDR2 YYEKEE (reference sequence). After removal of 1 base from V and 10 bases from J, the junction contained 2 bases not matched to a gene. CDR3 in DNA: TGTGCCAGCAGCTTGACTAGCGGGGGGGGAGAGCAGTTCTTC. Its translation: CASSLTSGGGEQFF.

This clonotype came up a few times. The chain recombines TRBV6-5 with TRBJ2-5; 7 bases map to TRBD1. Germline lookup yields CDR1 MNHEY and CDR2 SVGAGI. V shed 4 bases and J 1 base; nucleotides not matched to a gene: 9. CDR3 length: 16 amino acids. CDR3 amino acids: CASSSTSTGTQETQYF. The CDR3 DNA reads as TGTGCCAGCAGTTCCACTTCGACAGGGACCCAAGAGACCCAGTACTTC.

In its sample, this clonotype was seen once. The chain couples TRBV12-3 or TRBV12-4 to TRBJ2-7, with D tentatively TRBD2 (6 bases). Trimming left V 3 bases short and J 0 bases short, with 18 bases between. The CDR3 extends over 17 amino acids. CDR3 in DNA: TGTGCCAGCAGTTTTGAGACGTCTAGCGAGTTCTCCTACGAGCAGTACTTC. As protein: CASSFETSSEFSYEQYF.

This clonotype showed up many times. The chain combines TRBV18 with TRBJ2-7; 12 nucleotides agree with TRBD1. Unmatched junction bases numbered 1, after V lost 2 bases and J lost 5 bases. Germline V gene data show CDR1 as KGHSH and CDR2 as LQKENI. The CDR3 runs to 14 residues. CDR3 amino acids: CASSPGTGGNEQYF. CDR3 bases: TGTGCCAGCTCACCAGGGACAGGGGGCAACGAGCAGTACTTC.

This chain links TRBV6-5 with TRBJ1-1; 8 bases align to TRBD1. CDR1 MNHEY and CDR2 SVGAGI come from the germline V gene. Unmatched junction bases numbered 9, after V lost 6 bases and J lost 3 bases. The length of the CDR3 is 15 residues. The CDR3 DNA sequence: TGTGCCAGCAGCCGCCTCTCAGGGGGCTACACTGAAGCTTTCTTT. Translation gives CASSRLSGGYTEAFF.

This clonotype turned up a few times. The CDR3 DNA reads TGTGCCAGCAGGGCCTTGGGTGAGCAGTTCTTC. The encoded protein is CASRALGEQFF. The rearrangement links TRBV2 to TRBJ2-1; no reliable D call. The germline gives CDR1 SNHLY, CDR2 FYNNEI. Trimming removed 6 bases at V and 9 bases at J, with 9 bases between. This CDR3 spans 11 amino acids.

Only a few counts were recorded for this clonotype. V is TRBV20-1 and J is TRBJ1-6; D is unclear. Trimming took off 5 bases at V and 0 bases at J, with 11 bases between the two ends. There are 15 residues in the CDR3. Germline V gives CDR1 DFQATT, CDR2 SNEGSKA (reference sequence). The CDR3 here is CSARTHSSYNSPLHF. The CDR3 DNA reads as TGCAGTGCTCGCACCCACAGCTCCTATAATTCACCCCTCCACTTT.

The chain joins TRBV20-1 to TRBJ1-2, with D possibly TRBD1 on 6 matching bases. CDR1 DFQATT and CDR2 SNEGSKA come from the germline V gene (reference sequence). This CDR3 spans 17 amino acids. Trimming left V 3 bases short and J 2 bases short, with 22 bases between. CDR3 DNA sequence: TGCAGTGCTAGGGGTGCGGGTGGGACATCTCCCAACTATGGCTACACCTTC. Translation: CSARGAGGTSPNYGYTF.

This clonotype was counted only a few times. This sequence joins TRBV7-9 and TRBJ2-6; D uncertain. This CDR3 has 16 amino acids. V gave up 4 bases and J gave up 0 bases, with 10 bases separating them. Per the germline V gene, CDR1 is SEHNR and CDR2 is FQNEAQ (reference sequence). This CDR3 reads CASSYGRDSGANVLTF. CDR3 sequence (DNA): TGTGCCAGCAGCTATGGACGCGACTCTGGGGCCAACGTCCTGACTTTC.

Many counts were recorded for this clonotype. The chain is built from TRBV7-9 and TRBJ2-3, with 10 bases matching TRBD2. With V trimmed by 7 bases and J by 4 bases, 8 bases remained unmatched. Looked up from germline, CDR1 is SEHNR and CDR2 is FQNEAQ (reference sequence). The CDR3 covers 15 residues. The CDR3 sequence is CASTMTSGSPDTQYF. The CDR3, as DNA: TGTGCCAGCACCATGACTAGCGGGTCCCCAGATACGCAGTATTTT.

This chain uses TRBV27 with TRBJ2-4, with D unclear. The CDR3 runs to 11 residues. The germline V and J ends were trimmed by 4 bases and 10 bases, with 8 bases remaining between them. Germline CDR1 and CDR2: MNHEY and SMNVEV (reference sequence). This chain's CDR3 is CASSSRSIQYF. In DNA form, the CDR3 reads TGTGCCAGCAGTTCGCGGAGTATTCAGTACTTC.

This clonotype was counted once. One base away lies a much larger clone, so this may be a sequencing read error. V usage is TRBV6-5 and J usage is TRBJ2-7; 11 positions agree with TRBD1. TRBJ2-5 explains the end of the DNA better; the J call may be wrong. The CDR3 length is 15 residues. Germline loops: CDR1 MNHEY, CDR2 SVGAGI. CDR3 loop: CASSPGTGGRGTQYF. The CDR3 DNA follows: TGTGCCAGCAGCCCAGGGACAGGGGGAAGAGGGACCCAGTACTTC.

The chain carries TRBV21-1 and TRBJ1-5. TRBV21-1 is a listed pseudogene. CDR3 length: 17 amino acids. The CDR3 loop reads CASSKEEGIAHNQPQHF. CDR3 nucleotides: TGTGCCAGCAGCAAAGAAGAGGGTATAGCGCACAATCAGCCCCAGCATTTT.

This chain connects TRBV20-1 to TRBJ2-5, with 7 bases that match TRBD1. The closer fit of TRBJ2-1 to the DNA end suggests the J call may be wrong. CDR3 length equals 14 residues. Germline V CDR1 and CDR2: DFQATT, SNEGSKA (reference sequence). CDR3 residues: CSARGGQSQETQFF. CDR3 DNA sequence: TGCAGTGCTAGAGGGGGACAGAGTCAAGAGACCCAGTTCTTC.